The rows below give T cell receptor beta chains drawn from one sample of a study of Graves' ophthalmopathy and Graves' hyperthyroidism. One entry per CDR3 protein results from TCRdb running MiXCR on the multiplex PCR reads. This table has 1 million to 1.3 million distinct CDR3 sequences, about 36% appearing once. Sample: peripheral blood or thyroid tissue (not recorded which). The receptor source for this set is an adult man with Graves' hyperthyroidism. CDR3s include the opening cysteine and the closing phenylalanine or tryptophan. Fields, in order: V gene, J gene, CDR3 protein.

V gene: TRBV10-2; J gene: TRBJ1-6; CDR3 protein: CASSDTAYNSPLHF
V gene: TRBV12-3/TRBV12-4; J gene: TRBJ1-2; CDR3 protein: CAGSLLTGRGGYTF
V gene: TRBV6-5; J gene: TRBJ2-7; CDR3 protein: CASRITTGQGFNEQYF
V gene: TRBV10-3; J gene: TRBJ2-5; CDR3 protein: CAMSDTYGGLPTETQYF
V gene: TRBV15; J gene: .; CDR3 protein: CATSVAWPGIETQYF
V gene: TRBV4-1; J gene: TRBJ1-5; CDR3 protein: CASSLDRVIQPQHF
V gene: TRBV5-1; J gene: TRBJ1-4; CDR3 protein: CASSLGGQGSEKLFF
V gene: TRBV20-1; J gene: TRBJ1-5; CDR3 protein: CSAWHPNQPQHF
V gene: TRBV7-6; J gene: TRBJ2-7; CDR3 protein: CASSLGGDIGEQYF
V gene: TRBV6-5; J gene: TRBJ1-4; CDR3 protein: CASSYDGITFLNEKLFF
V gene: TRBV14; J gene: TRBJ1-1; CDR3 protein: CASSRILGGTEAFF
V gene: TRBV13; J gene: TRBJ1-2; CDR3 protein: CASSLSGRDYGYTF
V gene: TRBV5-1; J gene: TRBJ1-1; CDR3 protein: CASSLTGTVGFTEAFF
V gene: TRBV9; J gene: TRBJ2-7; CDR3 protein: CASSFSQTGAYEQYF
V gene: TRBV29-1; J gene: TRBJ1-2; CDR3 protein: CSVEVGTGTGSYTF
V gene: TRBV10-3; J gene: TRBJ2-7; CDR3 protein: CASSSFGRVINEQYF
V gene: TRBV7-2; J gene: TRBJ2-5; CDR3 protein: CASSWDRVYETQYF
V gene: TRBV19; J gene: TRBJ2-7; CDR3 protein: CASSIKATAAEQYF
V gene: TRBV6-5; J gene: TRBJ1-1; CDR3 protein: CATLGMNTEAFF
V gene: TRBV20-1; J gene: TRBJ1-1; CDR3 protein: CSARGRGREAFF
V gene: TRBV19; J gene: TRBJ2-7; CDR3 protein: CASSAAEGPFYEQYF
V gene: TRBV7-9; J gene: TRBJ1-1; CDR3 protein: CASSPGQPGGNTEAFF
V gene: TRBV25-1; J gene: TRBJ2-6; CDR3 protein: CASRQGAGGANVLTF
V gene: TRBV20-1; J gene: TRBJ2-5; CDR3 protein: CSVRGGAKTQYF
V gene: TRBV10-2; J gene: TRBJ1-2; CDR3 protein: CASSETRAHYGYTF
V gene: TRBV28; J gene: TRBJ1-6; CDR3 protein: CASVGGGNSPLHF
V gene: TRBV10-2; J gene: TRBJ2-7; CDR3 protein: CASSPDSGEVYEQYF
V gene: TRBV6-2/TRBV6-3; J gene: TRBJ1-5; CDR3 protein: CASSYKSASNQPQHF
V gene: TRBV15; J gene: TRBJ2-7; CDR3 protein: CATSRDSSRHRTYEQYF
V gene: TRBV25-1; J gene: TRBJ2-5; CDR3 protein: CASSEYPGQETQYF
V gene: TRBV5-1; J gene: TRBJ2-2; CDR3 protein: CASSFEGRYTGELFF
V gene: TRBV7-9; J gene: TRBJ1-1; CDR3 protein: CASSLESGSWTEAFF